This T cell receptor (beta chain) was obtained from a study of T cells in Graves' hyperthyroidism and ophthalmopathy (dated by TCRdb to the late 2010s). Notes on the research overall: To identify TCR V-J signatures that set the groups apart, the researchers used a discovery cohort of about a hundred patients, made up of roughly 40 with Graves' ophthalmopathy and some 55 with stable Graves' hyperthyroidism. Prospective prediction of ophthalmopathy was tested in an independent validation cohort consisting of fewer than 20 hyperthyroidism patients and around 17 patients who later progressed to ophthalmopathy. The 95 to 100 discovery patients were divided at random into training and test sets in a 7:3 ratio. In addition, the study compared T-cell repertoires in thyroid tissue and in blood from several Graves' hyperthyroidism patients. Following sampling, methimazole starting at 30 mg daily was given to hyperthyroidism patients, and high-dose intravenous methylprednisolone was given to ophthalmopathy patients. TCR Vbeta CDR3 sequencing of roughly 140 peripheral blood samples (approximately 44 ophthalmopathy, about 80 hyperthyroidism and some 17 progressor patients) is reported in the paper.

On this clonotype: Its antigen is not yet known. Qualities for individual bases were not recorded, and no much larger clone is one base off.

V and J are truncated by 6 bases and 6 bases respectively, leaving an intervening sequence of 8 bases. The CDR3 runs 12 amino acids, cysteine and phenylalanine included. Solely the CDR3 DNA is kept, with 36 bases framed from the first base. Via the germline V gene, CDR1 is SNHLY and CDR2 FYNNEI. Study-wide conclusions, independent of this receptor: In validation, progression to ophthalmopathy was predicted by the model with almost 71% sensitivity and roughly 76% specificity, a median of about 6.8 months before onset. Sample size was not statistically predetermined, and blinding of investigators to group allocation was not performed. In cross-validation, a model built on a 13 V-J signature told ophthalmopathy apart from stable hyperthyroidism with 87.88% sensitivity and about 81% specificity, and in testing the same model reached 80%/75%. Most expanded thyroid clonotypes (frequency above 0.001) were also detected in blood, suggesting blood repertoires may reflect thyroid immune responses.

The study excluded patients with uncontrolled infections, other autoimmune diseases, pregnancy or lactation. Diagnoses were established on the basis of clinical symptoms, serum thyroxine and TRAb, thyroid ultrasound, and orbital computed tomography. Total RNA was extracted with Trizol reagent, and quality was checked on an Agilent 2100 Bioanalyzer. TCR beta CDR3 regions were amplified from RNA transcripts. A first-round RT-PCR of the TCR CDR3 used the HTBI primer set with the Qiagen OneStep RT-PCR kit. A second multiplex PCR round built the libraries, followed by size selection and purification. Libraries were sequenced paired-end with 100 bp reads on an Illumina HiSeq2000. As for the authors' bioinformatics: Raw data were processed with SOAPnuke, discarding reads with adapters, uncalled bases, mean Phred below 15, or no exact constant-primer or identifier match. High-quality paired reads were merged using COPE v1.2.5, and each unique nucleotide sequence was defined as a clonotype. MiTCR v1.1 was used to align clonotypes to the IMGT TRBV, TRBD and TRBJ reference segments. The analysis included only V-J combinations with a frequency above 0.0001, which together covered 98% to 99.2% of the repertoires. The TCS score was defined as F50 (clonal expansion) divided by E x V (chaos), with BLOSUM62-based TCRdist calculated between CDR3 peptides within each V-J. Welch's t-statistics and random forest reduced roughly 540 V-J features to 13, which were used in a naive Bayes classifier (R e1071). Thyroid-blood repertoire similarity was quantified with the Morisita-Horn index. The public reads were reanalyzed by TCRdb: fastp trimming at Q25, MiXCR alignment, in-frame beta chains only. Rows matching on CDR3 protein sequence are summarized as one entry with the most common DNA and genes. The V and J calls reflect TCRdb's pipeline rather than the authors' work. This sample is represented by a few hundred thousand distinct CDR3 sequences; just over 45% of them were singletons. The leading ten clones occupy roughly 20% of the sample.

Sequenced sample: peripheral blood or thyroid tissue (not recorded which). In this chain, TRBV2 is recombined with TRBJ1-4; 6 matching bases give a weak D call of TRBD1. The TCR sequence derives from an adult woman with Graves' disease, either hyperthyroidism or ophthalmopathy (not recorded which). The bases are TGTGCCAGCAGGAGGGGGTATGAAAAACTGTTTTTT. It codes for CASRRGYEKLFF.